The 20 T cell receptor beta chains in this list originate from one sample, sequenced in a study of CD8 T cells in ankylosing spondylitis. MiXCR was run by TCRdb on the 5' RACE reads, yielding one entry per CDR3 protein. Among around 300,000 distinct CDR3 sequences listed, about 20% were seen once. Material for sequencing was blood, either unsorted or a sorted T cell fraction (not recorded which). Receptors originate from a female donor with ankylosing spondylitis or in good health (not recorded which).

The CDR3 here is CASSPVLSGNTIYF. In DNA, the CDR3 is TGCGCCAGCAGCCCCGTCCTCTCTGGAAACACCATATATTTT. The gene calls are TRBV5-1 and TRBJ1-3, with D hard to call. Germline CDR1 is SGHRS and CDR2 is YFSETQ. Trimming removed 4 bases from V and 0 bases from J, with 8 bases in between. The CDR3 extends over 14 amino acids.

This clonotype was seen only a few times. V usage is TRBV10-1 and J usage is TRBJ2-3; TRBD2 agrees at 8 bases. Per the germline V gene, CDR1 is WNHNN and CDR2 is SYGVQD (reference sequence). The CDR3 sequence is 15 residues long. V lost 6 bases and J lost 13; bases outside the gene matches: 18. CDR3 loop: CASSPPIAGPPRKYF. The CDR3 nucleotides read TGCGCCAGCAGCCCGCCAATAGCGGGACCCCCGAGGAAGTATTTT.

This clonotype was seen more than once but under ten times. The V and J genes are TRBV15 and TRBJ2-7, with D tentatively TRBD2 (5 bases). V gave up 5 bases and J gave up 3 bases, with 11 bases separating them. CDR1 is LNHNV and CDR2 is YYDKDF in the germline V gene (reference sequence). The CDR3 is made up of 13 amino acids. DNA for the CDR3: TGTGCCACCAGCGTCGGACTTAACTACGAGCAGTACTTC. Its protein product is CATSVGLNYEQYF.

The sample holds many counts of this clonotype. The V and J genes are TRBV29-1 and TRBJ1-1; no reliable D call. The CDR3 length is 10 residues. V was clipped by 7 bases and J by 5 bases, with 8 bases between them. Germline values: CDR1 SQVTM, CDR2 ANQGSEA. The CDR3 nucleotides are TGCAGCGCCAAGGAGACTGAAGCTTTCTTT. Residues: CSAKETEAFF.

This clonotype has only a few counts. The chain combines TRBV6-5 with TRBJ2-1; 13 positions agree with TRBD2. The ends lost 4 bases at V and 6 bases at J; junction bases unmatched: 3. CDR3 length: 15 amino acids. Germline V gene lookup returns CDR1 MNHEY and CDR2 SVGAGI. CDR3 sequence reads: CASSSGTSGINEQFF. Here the CDR3 DNA reads TGTGCCAGCAGTTCCGGGACTAGCGGGATCAATGAGCAGTTCTTC.

This clonotype has just a few counts. The chain is built from TRBV20-1 and TRBJ2-2; 10 nucleotides agree with TRBD2. Per germline, CDR1 DFQATT and CDR2 SNEGSKA (reference sequence). The CDR3 totals 16 residues. Trimming cost V 3 bases and J 4 bases; bases outside gene matches: 8. This CDR3 reads CSARPGGLAATGELFF. In nucleotides, the CDR3 is TGCAGTGCTAGGCCCGGAGGACTAGCGGCCACCGGGGAGCTGTTTTTT.

This chain connects TRBV3-1 to TRBJ2-7, with a weak D call TRBD2 (6 bases). V lost 5 bases and J 0 bases, leaving 11 bases between the germline ends. The CDR3 spans 14 residues. CDR1 is LGHDT and CDR2 is YNNKEL in the germline V gene (reference sequence). The CDR3 reads CASSKEGSSYEQYF. The DNA of the CDR3 is TGTGCCAGCAGCAAGGAGGGGAGCTCCTACGAGCAGTACTTC.

This clonotype was detected only a few times. This chain joins TRBV10-3 and TRBJ1-5; no clear D. Deletions cut 0 bases from V and 6 bases from J, with 18 bases between. The CDR3 runs to 17 residues. Germline assignment: CDR1 ENHRY and CDR2 SYGVKD. In nucleotides, the CDR3 is TGTGCCATCAGTGAGTCAATATTGATTGCGGGTTCTCAGCCCCAGCATTTT. Its protein is CAISESILIAGSQPQHF.

The chain combines TRBV27 with TRBJ2-1, with TRBD1 identical over 7 bases. V shed 4 bases, J shed 2 bases, and the junction held 11 bases outside the gene matches. The CDR3 contains 17 residues. Germline CDR1 MNHEY, CDR2 SMNVEV (reference sequence). The CDR3 loop reads CASSSYTGVGAYNEQFF. In nucleotides, the CDR3 is TGTGCCAGCAGTTCCTACACAGGGGTTGGGGCCTACAATGAGCAGTTCTTC.

This clonotype occurred many times. The chain links TRBV29-1 to TRBJ1-2; 10 positions agree with TRBD1. V shed 7 bases and J 2 bases; nucleotides not matched to a gene: 7. CDR3 size: 14 residues. The germline gives CDR1 SQVTM, CDR2 ANQGSEA. CDR3 DNA: TGCAGCGCTATAGGGACAGGGGAGAACTATGGCTACACCTTC. It codes for CSAIGTGENYGYTF.

The V and J genes are TRBV20-1 and TRBJ2-3, with D tentatively TRBD1 (5 bases). Germline V CDR1 and CDR2: DFQATT, SNEGSKA (reference sequence). The V gene lost 3 bases and the J gene lost 2 bases, with 12 bases spanning the gap. There are 14 residues in the CDR3. CDR3 loop: CSASLRDLTDTQYF. The CDR3 bases are TGCAGTGCTAGTCTCAGGGATCTCACAGATACGCAGTATTTT.

The rearrangement uses TRBV20-1 and TRBJ1-1; a possible D gene is TRBD1 (5 bases). Germline CDR1 reads DFQATT; CDR2 reads SNEGSKA (reference sequence). Trimming removed 6 bases from V and 2 bases from J, with 16 bases in between. The CDR3 spans 14 residues. DNA for the CDR3: TGCAGTGCCAGGGAGTCAGGGTTCAACACTGAAGCTTTCTTT. Its protein product is CSARESGFNTEAFF.

This rearrangement joins TRBV7-2 to TRBJ2-3, with D uncertain. Germline CDR1 and CDR2: SGHTA and FQGNSA. CDR3 length: 15 amino acids. V lost 1 base, J lost 2 bases, and 10 bases lay in between. The CDR3 nucleotides read TGTGCCAGCAGCTTAGACTTAACTATCACAGATACGCAGTATTTT. This translates into CASSLDLTITDTQYF.

This clonotype was observed a handful of times. V and J are TRBV7-2 and TRBJ2-2; a weak D match, TRBD1 (6 bases). The V gene lost 1 base and the J gene lost 5 bases, with 8 bases spanning the gap. The CDR3 contains 14 residues. Looked up from germline, CDR1 is SGHTA and CDR2 is FQGNSA. The CDR3 nucleotides are TGTGCCAGCAGCTTAGTCCAGGGGACCGGGGAGCTGTTTTTT. It encodes CASSLVQGTGELFF.

The rearrangement uses TRBV24-1 and TRBJ2-1; D perhaps matches TRBD1 (5 bases). The V gene's germline CDR1 is KGHDR and CDR2 SFDVKD. The V end was cut by 10 bases, the J end by 8 bases, with 11 bases between. This CDR3 contains 11 residues. The CDR3 sequence: CATGVNDEQFF. CDR3 coding DNA: TGTGCCACAGGGGTAAATGATGAGCAGTTCTTC.

The V gene is TRBV5-5, the J gene TRBJ2-5; no clear D gene. Trimming took off 4 bases at V and 5 bases at J, with 9 bases between the two ends. The CDR3 sequence is 12 residues long. The germline gives CDR1 SGHKS, CDR2 YYEKEE (reference sequence). CDR3 nucleotides: TGTGCCAGCAGCCTGGGATTTGAGACCCAGTACTTC. Amino acids: CASSLGFETQYF.

The sample holds a few counts of this clonotype. This sequence joins TRBV30 and TRBJ2-1, with a possible D match to TRBD2 (6 bases). Germline CDR1 reads GTSNPN; CDR2 reads SVGIG (reference sequence). CDR3 length: 15 amino acids. Trimming removed 0 bases from V and 8 bases from J, with 17 bases in between. The CDR3 region has the DNA TGTGCCTGGAGTGTAGGGTTAGCGGAGAGGGATGAGCAGTTCTTC. Its translation: CAWSVGLAERDEQFF. Complete variable domain (other parts from reference TRBV30 and TRBJ2-1): SQTIHQWPATLVQPVGSPLSLECTVEGTSNPNLYWYRQAAGRGLQLLFYSVGIGQISSEVPQNLSASRPQDRQFILSSKKLLLSDSGFYLCAWSVGLAERDEQFFGPGTRLTVL.

This chain links TRBV28 with TRBJ2-3, with D tentatively TRBD2 (6 bases). V was pared by 2 bases and J by 2 bases, with 14 bases between. Germline values: CDR1 MDHEN, CDR2 SYDVKM. This CDR3 is 16 amino acids long. In DNA form, the CDR3 reads TGTGCCAGCAGTTTACCTAGCGCGGGGTACACAGATACGCAGTATTTT. This codes for CASSLPSAGYTDTQYF.

Concerning this clonotype: A much more abundant neighbour one base away suggests this may be a read error. The V gene is TRBV6-5, the J gene TRBJ2-6, with D perhaps TRBD2 (5 bases). Per germline, CDR1 MNHEY and CDR2 SVGAGI. The CDR3 is made up of 18 amino acids. The CDR3 sequence: CANSYGMHGLSGANVLTF. CDR3 bases: TGTGCCAACAGTTACGGGATGCACGGCCTCTCTGGGGCCAACGTCCTGACTTTC.

This clonotype was seen a few times. J is TRBJ1-1 and V is TRBV11-2; the D is unclear. CDR3 size: 11 residues. Trimming pared 5 bases from V and 6 bases from J, leaving 7 bases between. CDR1 is SGHAT, CDR2 FQNNGV, per germline. CDR3 bases: TGTGCCAGCAGCCAACTAGCTGAAGCTTTCTTT. Its translation: CASSQLAEAFF.